The text below deals with one T cell receptor (beta chain). This specimen comes from a study of blood T cell repertoires in COVID-19. Sequencing used immunoSEQ multiplex PCR; TCRdb keeps in-frame clones, though not all of them. The data contain 75,000 to 95,000 clones, around 81% of them singletons. The sequenced sample consisted of peripheral blood. This receptor was identified in a man older than 75 with active or convalescent COVID-19.

The CDR3 protein is CASSPPGQGETQYF. CDR3 bases: TGTGCCAGCTCACCACCAGGACAGGGGGAGACCCAGTACTTC. The chain couples TRBV18 to TRBJ2-5; the match to TRBD1 covers 9 bases. CDR3 size: 14 residues. CDR1 and CDR2 (germline): KGHSH, LQKENI. V shed 0 bases, J shed 5 bases, and the junction held 1 base outside the gene matches.